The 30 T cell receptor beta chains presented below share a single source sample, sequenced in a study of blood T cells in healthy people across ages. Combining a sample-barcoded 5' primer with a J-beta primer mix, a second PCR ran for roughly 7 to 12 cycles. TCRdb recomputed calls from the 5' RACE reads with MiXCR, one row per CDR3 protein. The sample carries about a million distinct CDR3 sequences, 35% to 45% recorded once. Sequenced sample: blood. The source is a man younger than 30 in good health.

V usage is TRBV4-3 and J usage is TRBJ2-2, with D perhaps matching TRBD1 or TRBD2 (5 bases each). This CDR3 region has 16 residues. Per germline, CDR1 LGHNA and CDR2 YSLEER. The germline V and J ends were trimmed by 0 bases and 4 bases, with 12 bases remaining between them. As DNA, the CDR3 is TGCGCCAGCAGCCAAGACGGGGCAGGGATCACCGGGGAGCTGTTTTTT. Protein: CASSQDGAGITGELFF.

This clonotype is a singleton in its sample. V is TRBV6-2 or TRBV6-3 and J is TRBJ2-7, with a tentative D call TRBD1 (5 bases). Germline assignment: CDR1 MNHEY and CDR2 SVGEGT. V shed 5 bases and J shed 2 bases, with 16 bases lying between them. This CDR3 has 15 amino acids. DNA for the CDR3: TGTGCCAGCAGTACGTACCAGGGTAGCACCTACGAGCAGTACTTC. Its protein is CASSTYQGSTYEQYF.

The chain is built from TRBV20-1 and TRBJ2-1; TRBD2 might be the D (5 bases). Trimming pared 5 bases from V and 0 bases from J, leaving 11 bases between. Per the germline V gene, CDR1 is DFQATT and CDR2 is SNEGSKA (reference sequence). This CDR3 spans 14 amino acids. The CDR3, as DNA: TGCAGTGCTCCGCCCGCGGGCTCCTACAATGAGCAGTTCTTC. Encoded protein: CSAPPAGSYNEQFF.

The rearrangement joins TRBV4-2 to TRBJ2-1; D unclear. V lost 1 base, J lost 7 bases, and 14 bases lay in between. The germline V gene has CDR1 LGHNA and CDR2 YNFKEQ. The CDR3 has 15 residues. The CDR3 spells CASSQARKVQNEQFF. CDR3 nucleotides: TGTGCCAGCAGCCAAGCCCGTAAAGTACAGAATGAGCAGTTCTTC.

In DNA, the CDR3 is TGCGCCAGCGGTCGGCAGAGCTACAATGAGCAGTTCTTC. Its translation: CASGRQSYNEQFF. The chain combines TRBV5-1 with TRBJ2-1; D remains unclear. The CDR3 has 13 amino acids. Deletions cut 7 bases from V and 3 bases from J, with 11 bases between. From germline, CDR1 is SGHRS and CDR2 YFSETQ.

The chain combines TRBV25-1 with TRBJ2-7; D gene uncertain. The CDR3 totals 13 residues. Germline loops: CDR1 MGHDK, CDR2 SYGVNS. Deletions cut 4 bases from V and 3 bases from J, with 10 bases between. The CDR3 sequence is CASSGPWLYEQYF. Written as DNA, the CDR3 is TGTGCCAGCAGTGGGCCGTGGCTCTACGAGCAGTACTTC.

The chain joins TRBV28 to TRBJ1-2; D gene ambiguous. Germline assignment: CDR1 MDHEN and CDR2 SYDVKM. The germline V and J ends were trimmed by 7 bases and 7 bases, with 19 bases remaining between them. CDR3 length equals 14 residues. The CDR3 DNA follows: TGTGCCAGCATACCGACTCCCCCCCTCGGTGGCTACACCTTC. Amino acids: CASIPTPPLGGYTF.

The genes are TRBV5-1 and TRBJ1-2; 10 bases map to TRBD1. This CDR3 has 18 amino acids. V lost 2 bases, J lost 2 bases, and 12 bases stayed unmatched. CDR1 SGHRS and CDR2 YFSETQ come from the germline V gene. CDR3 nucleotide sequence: TGCGCCAGCAGCTTACAAACCGGGACAGGGGTCGCGAACTATGGCTACACCTTC. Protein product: CASSLQTGTGVANYGYTF.

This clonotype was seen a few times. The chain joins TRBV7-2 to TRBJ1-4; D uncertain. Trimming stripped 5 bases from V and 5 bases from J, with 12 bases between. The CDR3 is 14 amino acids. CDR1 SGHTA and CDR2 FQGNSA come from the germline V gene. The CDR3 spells CASSKNRGNEKLFF. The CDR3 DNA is TGTGCCAGCAGCAAAAACCGGGGAAATGAAAAACTGTTTTTT.

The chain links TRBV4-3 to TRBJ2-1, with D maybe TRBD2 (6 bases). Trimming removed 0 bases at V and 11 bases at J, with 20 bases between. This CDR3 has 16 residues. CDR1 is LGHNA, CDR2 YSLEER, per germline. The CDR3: CASSQEEHGLAIKQFF. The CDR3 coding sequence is TGCGCCAGCAGCCAAGAGGAGCATGGGCTAGCGATTAAGCAGTTCTTC.

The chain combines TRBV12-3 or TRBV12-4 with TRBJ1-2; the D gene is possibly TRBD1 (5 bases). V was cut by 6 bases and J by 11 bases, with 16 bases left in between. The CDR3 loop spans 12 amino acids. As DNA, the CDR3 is TGTGCCAGCAGCTCCGGGACGGGAAGGTACACCTTC. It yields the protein CASSSGTGRYTF.

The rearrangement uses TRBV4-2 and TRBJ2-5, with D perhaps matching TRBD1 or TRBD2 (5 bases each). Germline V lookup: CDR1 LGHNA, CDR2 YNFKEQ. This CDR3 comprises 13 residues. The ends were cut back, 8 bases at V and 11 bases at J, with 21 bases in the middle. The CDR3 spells CASQGPHYNEQYF. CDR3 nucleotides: TGTGCCAGCCAGGGACCCCACTACAATGAGCAGTACTTC.

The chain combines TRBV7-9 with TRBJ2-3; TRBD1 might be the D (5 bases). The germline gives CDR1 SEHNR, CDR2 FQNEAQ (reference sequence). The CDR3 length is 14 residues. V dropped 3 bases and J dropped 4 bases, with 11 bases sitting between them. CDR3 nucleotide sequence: TGTGCCAGCAGCTTCGACAGTTCCCCAGATACGCAGTATTTT. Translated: CASSFDSSPDTQYF.

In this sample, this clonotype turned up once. The chain's CDR3 is CASSRRDRGEKLFF. The DNA of the CDR3 is TGTGCCAGCAGCAGACGGGACAGAGGAGAAAAACTGTTTTTT. The chain uses TRBV6-6 and TRBJ1-4; 7 bases agree with TRBD1. CDR1 and CDR2 (germline): MNHNY, SVGAGI (reference sequence). CDR3 length equals 14 residues. Trimming removed 6 bases from V and 8 bases from J; junction bases left unmatched: 9.

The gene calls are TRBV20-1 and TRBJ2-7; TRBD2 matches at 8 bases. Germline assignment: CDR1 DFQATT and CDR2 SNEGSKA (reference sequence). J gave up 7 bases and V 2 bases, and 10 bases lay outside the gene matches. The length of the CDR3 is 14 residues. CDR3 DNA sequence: TGCAGTGCTAGACGTGGACTAGCCTATGGGGAGCAGTACTTC. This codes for CSARRGLAYGEQYF.

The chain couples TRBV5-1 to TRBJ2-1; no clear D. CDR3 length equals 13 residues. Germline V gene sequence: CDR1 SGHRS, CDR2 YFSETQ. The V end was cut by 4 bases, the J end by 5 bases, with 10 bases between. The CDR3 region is CASSITRDNEQFF. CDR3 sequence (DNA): TGCGCCAGCAGCATAACTCGGGACAATGAGCAGTTCTTC.

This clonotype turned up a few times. CDR3 coding DNA: TGTGCCAGCAAATCTTTTACGGGGGTGGATGAAAAACTGTTTTTT. Its protein product is CASKSFTGVDEKLFF. The V gene is TRBV6-1, the J gene TRBJ1-4, with a possible D match to TRBD1 (5 bases). The CDR3 has 15 residues. V was clipped by 7 bases and J by 6 bases, with 18 bases between them. Germline V gene data show CDR1 as MNHNS and CDR2 as SASEGT.

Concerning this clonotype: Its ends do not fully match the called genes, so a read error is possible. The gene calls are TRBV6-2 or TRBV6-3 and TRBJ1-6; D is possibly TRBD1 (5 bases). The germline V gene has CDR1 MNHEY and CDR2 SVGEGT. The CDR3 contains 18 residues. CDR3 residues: CASSYVRSRTHYNSPVHF. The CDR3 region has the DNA TGTGCCAGCAGTTACGTTCGAAGCCGGACACACTATAATTCACCCGTCCACTTT.

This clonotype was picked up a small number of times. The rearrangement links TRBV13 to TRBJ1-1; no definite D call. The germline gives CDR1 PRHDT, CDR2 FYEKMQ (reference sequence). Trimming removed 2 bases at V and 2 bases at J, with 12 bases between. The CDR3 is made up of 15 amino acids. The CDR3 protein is CASSLKVGLNTEAFF. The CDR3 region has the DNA TGTGCCAGCAGCTTAAAAGTGGGATTAAACACTGAAGCTTTCTTT.

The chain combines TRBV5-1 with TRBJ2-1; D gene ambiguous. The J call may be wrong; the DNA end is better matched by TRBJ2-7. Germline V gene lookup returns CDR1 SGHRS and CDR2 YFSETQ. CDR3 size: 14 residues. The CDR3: CASSVAEQYNEQYF. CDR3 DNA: TGCGCCAGCAGCGTGGCCGAACAGTACAATGAGCAGTACTTC.

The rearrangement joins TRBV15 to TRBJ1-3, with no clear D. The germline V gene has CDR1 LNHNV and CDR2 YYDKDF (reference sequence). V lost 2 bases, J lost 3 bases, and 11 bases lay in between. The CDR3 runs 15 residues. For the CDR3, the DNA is TGTGCCACCAGCAGAACCAGGACCGATGGAAACACCATATATTTT. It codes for CATSRTRTDGNTIYF.

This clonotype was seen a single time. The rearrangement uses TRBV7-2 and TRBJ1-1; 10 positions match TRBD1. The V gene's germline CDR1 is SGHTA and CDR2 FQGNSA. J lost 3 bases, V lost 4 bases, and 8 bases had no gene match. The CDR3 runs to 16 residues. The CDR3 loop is CASSSPLGQGDTEAFF. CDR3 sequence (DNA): TGTGCCAGCAGCTCACCCTTAGGACAGGGGGACACTGAAGCTTTCTTT.

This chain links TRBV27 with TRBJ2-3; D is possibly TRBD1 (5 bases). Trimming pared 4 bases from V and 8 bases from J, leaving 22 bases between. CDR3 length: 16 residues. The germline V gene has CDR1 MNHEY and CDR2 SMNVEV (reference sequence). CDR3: CASSSKQVLELGTQYF. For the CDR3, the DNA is TGTGCCAGCAGTTCCAAACAGGTCTTGGAGCTCGGTACGCAGTATTTT.

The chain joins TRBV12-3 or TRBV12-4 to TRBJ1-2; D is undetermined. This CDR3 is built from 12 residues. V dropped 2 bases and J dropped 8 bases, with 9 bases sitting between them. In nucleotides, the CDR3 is TGTGCCAGCAGTTTAAACCATTGGGGCTACACCTTC. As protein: CASSLNHWGYTF.

CDR3: CASSVEPSNYGYTF. The CDR3 DNA sequence: TGTGCCAGCAGTGTTGAGCCCTCTAACTATGGCTACACCTTC. This chain joins TRBV6-2 or TRBV6-3 and TRBJ1-2; no reliable D call. The V gene lost 5 bases and the J gene lost 0 bases, with 10 bases spanning the gap. The CDR3 is 14 amino acids. Germline values: CDR1 MNHEY, CDR2 SVGEGT.

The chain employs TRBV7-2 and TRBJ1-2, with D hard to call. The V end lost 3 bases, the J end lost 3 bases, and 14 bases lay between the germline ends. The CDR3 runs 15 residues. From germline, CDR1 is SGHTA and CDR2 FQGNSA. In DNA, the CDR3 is TGTGCCAGCAGCTTCAGTAGGGTTCTAGACTATGGCTACACCTTC. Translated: CASSFSRVLDYGYTF.

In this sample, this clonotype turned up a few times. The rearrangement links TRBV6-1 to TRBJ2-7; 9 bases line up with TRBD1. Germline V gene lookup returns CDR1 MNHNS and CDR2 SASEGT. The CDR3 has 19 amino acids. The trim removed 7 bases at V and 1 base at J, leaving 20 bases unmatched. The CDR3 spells CASTNLRDRVPQVSYEQYF. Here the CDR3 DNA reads TGTGCCAGCACTAACCTCCGGGACAGGGTCCCTCAGGTTTCCTACGAGCAGTACTTC.

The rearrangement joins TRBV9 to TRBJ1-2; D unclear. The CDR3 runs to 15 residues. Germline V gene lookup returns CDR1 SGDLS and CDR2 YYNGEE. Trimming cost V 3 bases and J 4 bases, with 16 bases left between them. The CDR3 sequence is CASSGAMGGFYGYTF. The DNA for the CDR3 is TGTGCCAGCAGCGGGGCAATGGGCGGCTTCTATGGCTACACCTTC.

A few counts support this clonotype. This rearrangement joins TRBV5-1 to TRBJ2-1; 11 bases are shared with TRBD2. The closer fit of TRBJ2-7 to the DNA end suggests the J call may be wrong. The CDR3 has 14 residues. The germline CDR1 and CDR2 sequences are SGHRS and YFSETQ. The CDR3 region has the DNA TGCGCCAGCAGCCCACTAGCGGGAGACAATGAGCAGTACTTC. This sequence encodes CASSPLAGDNEQYF.

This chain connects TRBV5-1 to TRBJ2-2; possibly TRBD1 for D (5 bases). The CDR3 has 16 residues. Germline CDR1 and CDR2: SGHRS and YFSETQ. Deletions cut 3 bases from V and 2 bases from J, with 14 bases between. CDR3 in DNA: TGCGCCAGCAGCTCCCCATCGACAGCAAACACCGGGGAGCTGTTTTTT. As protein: CASSSPSTANTGELFF.